This TCR beta chain was sequenced in a study of patients and donors after allogeneic stem cell transplantation. TCRdb redid the calling of the RT-PCR reads with MiXCR, one entry per CDR3 protein. The data contain hundreds of thousands of distinct CDR3 sequences, 16% of them seen just once; the ten biggest clones take up 6.5% to 7.5%. This clonotype was picked up a small number of times. CDR3 length: 17 amino acids. The specimen sequenced was blood, either unsorted or a sorted T cell fraction (not recorded which). This TCR was recovered from a human donor who was either an allogeneic HSCT recipient or a stem cell or donor lymphocyte infusion donor (not recorded which). It is not recorded whose cells these are; they may come from a transplant donor. V is TRBV21-1 and J is TRBJ2-7; the table's D call, TRBD2, was not checked against the DNA. TRBV21-1 is shown as a pseudogene. The DNA for the CDR3 is TGTGCCAGCAGCAGAAACTTGGGGCTAGCGGGAGGTCTCGAGCAGTACTTC. Its translation is CASSRNLGLAGGLEQYF.